A single sample gave rise to the 15 T cell receptor beta chains below, sequenced in a study of cytomegalovirus exposure and HLA in healthy donors. A multiplex PCR was run with 60 Vbeta primers and 13 Jbeta primers. Clones were sequenced by immunoSEQ multiplex PCR, and TCRdb holds only the in-frame ones, with some missing. This table has 150,000 to 200,000 clones, less than 80% appearing once. The sample consisted of PBMCs. The receptors shown here come from a man between 40 and 49 years old in good health and CMV-seronegative.

The chain carries TRBV10-3 and TRBJ2-1, with D maybe TRBD2 (5 bases). Looked up from germline, CDR1 is ENHRY and CDR2 is SYGVKD. V was shortened by 3 bases and J by 5 bases, with 8 bases between the two germline ends. This CDR3 has 13 amino acids. DNA for the CDR3: TGTGCCATCAGTGAAAGGGAGAACAATGAGCAGTTCTTC. Protein: CAISERENNEQFF.

The rearrangement uses TRBV5-8 and TRBJ2-2; TRBD1 matches 7 bases. Germline V gene data show CDR1 as SGHTS and CDR2 as YDEGEE. The CDR3 is 15 amino acids. The J segment lost 4 bases and the V segment lost 0 bases, leaving 3 bases of the junction unmatched. CDR3 in DNA: TGTGCCAGCAGCTTGGAGGGGGCGGTCACCGGGGAGCTGTTTTTT. Amino acid sequence: CASSLEGAVTGELFF.

This clone showed up just a few times. This chain links TRBV19 with TRBJ2-6; unclear D gene. Trimming removed 3 bases from V and 0 bases from J, with 9 bases in between. The CDR3 consists of 16 residues. Germline V gene data show CDR1 as LNHDA and CDR2 as SQIVND (reference sequence). The CDR3 sequence is CASSMAEFSGANVLTF. Here the CDR3 DNA reads TGTGCCAGTAGTATGGCAGAATTCTCTGGGGCCAACGTCCTGACTTTC.

J is TRBJ2-2 and V is TRBV7-9, with a tentative D call TRBD1 (6 bases). CDR1 and CDR2 (germline): SEHNR, FQNEAQ (reference sequence). V was cut by 5 bases and J by 6 bases, with 13 bases left in between. The CDR3 totals 14 residues. The CDR3 DNA reads as TGTGCCAGCAGCGCCCAGGGGTACCCCGGGGAGCTGTTTTTT. It is translated as CASSAQGYPGELFF.

The rearrangement uses TRBV11-1 and TRBJ2-2; 8 bases line up with TRBD2. The V gene end was trimmed by 6 bases and the J gene end by 5 bases; junction bases not matched to a gene: 5. CDR1 is SGHAT, CDR2 FQDESV, per germline (reference sequence). The CDR3 length is 14 residues. CDR3 nucleotide sequence: TGTGCCAGCAGAGCCGGGAGGGGGACCGGGGAGCTGTTTTTT. Its protein product is CASRAGRGTGELFF.

The chain is built from TRBV6-5 and TRBJ1-4, with D maybe TRBD1 (5 bases). With 0 bases removed from V and 8 bases from J, the gap between germline ends came to 16 bases. From germline, CDR1 is MNHEY and CDR2 SVGAGI. The CDR3 contains 16 residues. The CDR3 protein is CASSYSSGGVGEKLFF. In DNA form, the CDR3 reads TGTGCCAGCAGTTACTCGAGCGGGGGAGTCGGCGAAAAACTGTTTTTT.

V gene TRBV5-1 combines with J gene TRBJ2-1, with 12 nucleotides matching TRBD2. The CDR3 is 15 residues long. V gave up 1 base and J gave up 8 bases; unmatched junction bases: 4. Germline CDR1 is SGHRS and CDR2 is YFSETQ. The CDR3 loop reads CASSLKLAGGDEQFF. The CDR3 region has the DNA TGCGCCAGCAGCTTGAAACTAGCGGGAGGCGATGAGCAGTTCTTC.

The chain links TRBV19 to TRBJ1-2; no reliable D call. Trimming cost V 7 bases and J 1 base, with 13 bases left between them. CDR1 LNHDA and CDR2 SQIVND come from the germline V gene (reference sequence). The CDR3 totals 14 residues. This CDR3 reads CASTFSGVNYGYTF. In DNA, the CDR3 is TGTGCCAGTACTTTCTCCGGGGTTAACTATGGCTACACCTTC.

The table lists this clone with a few counts. This CDR3 reads CASSFFPGVETQYF. CDR3 sequence (DNA): TGCGCCAGCAGCTTTTTTCCAGGGGTAGAGACCCAGTACTTC. This sequence joins TRBV5-1 and TRBJ2-5; TRBD1 might be the D (6 bases). CDR3 length: 14 amino acids. Trimming stripped 2 bases from V and 4 bases from J, with 12 bases between. Germline V gives CDR1 SGHRS, CDR2 YFSETQ.

The gene calls are TRBV27 and TRBJ2-5; D is perhaps TRBD2 (6 bases). The CDR3 runs to 12 residues. V lost 9 bases and J 4 bases, leaving 12 bases between the germline ends. CDR1 and CDR2 (germline): MNHEY, SMNVEV (reference sequence). The CDR3 is CASRRVGETQYF. The CDR3 DNA sequence: TGTGCCAGTCGGAGGGTAGGAGAGACCCAGTACTTC.

In its sample, this clone was seen once. The chain carries TRBV5-1 and TRBJ2-6; 7 bases line up with TRBD2. From germline, CDR1 is SGHRS and CDR2 YFSETQ. This CDR3 has 18 amino acids. V shed 0 bases, J shed 6 bases, and the junction held 12 bases outside the gene matches. CDR3 residues: CASSLGAGSITEANVLTF. The CDR3 coding sequence is TGCGCCAGCAGCTTGGGAGCGGGATCGATAACGGAGGCCAACGTCCTGACTTTC.

The V call is TRBV19, the J call TRBJ2-1; TRBD2 aligns across 14 bases. V dropped 4 bases and J dropped 7; count of bases not matched to a gene: 3. This CDR3 contains 15 residues. Germline V gene sequence: CDR1 LNHDA, CDR2 SQIVND (reference sequence). Here the CDR3 DNA reads TGTGCCAGTAGTACCGGGACTAGCGGGGGAAATGAGCAGTTCTTC. As protein: CASSTGTSGGNEQFF.

V gene TRBV28 combines with J gene TRBJ2-7; 11 bases map to TRBD2. This CDR3 comprises 14 residues. Looked up from germline, CDR1 is MDHEN and CDR2 is SYDVKM. V was clipped by 6 bases and J by 5 bases; unmatched bases: 6. CDR3 nucleotide sequence: TGTGCCAGCAGGGCTAGCGGGGGGCGGGACGAGCAGTACTTC. This encodes CASRASGGRDEQYF.

V is TRBV7-2 and J is TRBJ2-2, with 11 bases fitting TRBD2. From germline, CDR1 is SGHTA and CDR2 FQGNSA. V was clipped by 5 bases and J by 0 bases; unmatched bases: 2. The length of the CDR3 is 16 residues. The CDR3 reads CASSDSGGANTGELFF. The DNA of the CDR3 is TGTGCCAGCAGCGATAGCGGGGGGGCGAACACCGGGGAGCTGTTTTTT.

The chain employs TRBV27 and TRBJ2-7; 8 nucleotides agree with TRBD1. The CDR3 spans 16 residues. The germline gives CDR1 MNHEY, CDR2 SMNVEV (reference sequence). With 2 bases clipped from V and 3 bases from J, the junction kept 9 bases outside the gene matches. The CDR3 loop is CASSLRQGTTHYEQYF. In DNA, the CDR3 is TGTGCCAGCAGTTTAAGACAGGGGACAACCCACTACGAGCAGTACTTC.